This T cell receptor (beta chain) is from a study of T cell responses to AZD1222 COVID-19 vaccine. Overall study findings and caveats: The span of vaccine-associated CD4 TCRs extended across spike, with dominance at 160-218 and 743-854. With two AZD1222 doses given, Spike-specific TCR breadth and depth both rose. Reportedly, nearly half of unique spike TCRs recognized epitopes outside B.1.351/B.1.1.7 mutations. In all cases, repertoires were sampled only after the peak T cell response.

Germline V gives CDR1 ENHRY, CDR2 SYGVKD. CDR3 length equals 13 residues. With 6 bases removed from V and 3 bases from J, the gap between germline ends came to 12 bases. Regarding this clone: Antigen unknown.

The protocol was immunoSEQ multiplex PCR, while the TCRdb copy is restricted to in-frame clones and leaves out a portion. The sample has around 120,000 clones; about 92% are singletons. Material: peripheral blood, obtained 28 days after the second AZD1222 dose. The genes are TRBV10-3 and TRBJ2-7; D may be TRBD1 (5 bases). The clonotype was recovered from an adult who received the AZD1222 COVID-19 vaccine. CDR3 residues: CAIRETDIYEQYF. The CDR3 region has the DNA TGTGCCATCAGAGAGACAGACATCTACGAGCAGTACTTC.